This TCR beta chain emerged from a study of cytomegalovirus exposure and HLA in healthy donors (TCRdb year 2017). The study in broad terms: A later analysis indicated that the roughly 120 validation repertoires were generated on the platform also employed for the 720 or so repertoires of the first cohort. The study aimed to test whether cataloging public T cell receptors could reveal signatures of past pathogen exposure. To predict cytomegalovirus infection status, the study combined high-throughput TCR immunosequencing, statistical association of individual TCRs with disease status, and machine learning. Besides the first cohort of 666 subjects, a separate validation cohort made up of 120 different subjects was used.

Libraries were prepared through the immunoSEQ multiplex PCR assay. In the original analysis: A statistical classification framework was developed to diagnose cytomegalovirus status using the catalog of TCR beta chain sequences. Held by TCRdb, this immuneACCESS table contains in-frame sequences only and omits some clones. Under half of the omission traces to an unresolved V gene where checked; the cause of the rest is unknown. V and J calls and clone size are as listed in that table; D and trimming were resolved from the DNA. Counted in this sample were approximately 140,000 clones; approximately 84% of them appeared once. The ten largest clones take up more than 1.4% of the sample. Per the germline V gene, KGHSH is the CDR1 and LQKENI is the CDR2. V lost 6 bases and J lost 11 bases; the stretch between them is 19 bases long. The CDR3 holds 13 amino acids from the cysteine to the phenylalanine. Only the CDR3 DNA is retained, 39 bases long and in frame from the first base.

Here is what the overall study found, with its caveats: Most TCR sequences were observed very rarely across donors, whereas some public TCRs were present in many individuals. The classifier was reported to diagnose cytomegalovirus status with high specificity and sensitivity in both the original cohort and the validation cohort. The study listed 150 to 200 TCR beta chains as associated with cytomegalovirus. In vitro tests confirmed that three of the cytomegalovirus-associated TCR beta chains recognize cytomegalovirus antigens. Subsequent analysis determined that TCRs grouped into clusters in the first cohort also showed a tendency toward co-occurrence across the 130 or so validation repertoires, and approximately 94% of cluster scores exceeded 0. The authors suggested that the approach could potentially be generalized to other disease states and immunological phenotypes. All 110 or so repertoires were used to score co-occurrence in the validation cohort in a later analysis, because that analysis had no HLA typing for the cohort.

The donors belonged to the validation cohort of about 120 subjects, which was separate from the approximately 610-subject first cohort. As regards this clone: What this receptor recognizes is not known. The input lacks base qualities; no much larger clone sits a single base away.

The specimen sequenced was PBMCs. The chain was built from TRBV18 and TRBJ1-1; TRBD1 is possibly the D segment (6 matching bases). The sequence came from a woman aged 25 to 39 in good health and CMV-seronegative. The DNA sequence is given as TGTGCCAGCTCTCCGGGGGGCTCGACGATCGCTTTCTTT. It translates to CASSPGGSTIAFF.